These T cell receptor beta chains were read from a single sample in a study of Ad26.COV2.S vaccination and SARS-CoV-2 variants. Produced via immunoSEQ multiplex PCR; TCRdb's table is partial and in-frame only. The sample lists 240,000 or so clones; 70% to 90% were seen once. The specimen comprised peripheral blood, sampled in a trial of Ad26.COV2.S vaccine versus placebo. All receptors come from a person between 18 and 65 years old who received the Ad26.COV2.S COVID-19 vaccine or a placebo. Each CDR3 is given with its conserved first and last residue. A D gene is named only where the DNA matches it firmly. Size is omitted from some rows. Given values are once, few, many or a class for expanded clones.

V	size	D	J	CDR3	DNA
TRBV27	.	.	TRBJ1-6	CASSFRTRTYNSPLHF	TGTGCCAGCAGTTTCAGGACGCGGACCTATAATTCACCCCTCCACTTT
TRBV19	few	TRBD1	TRBJ1-5	CASRDRGSGSNQPQHF	TGTGCCAGCCGGGACAGGGGAAGTGGGAGCAATCAGCCCCAGCATTTT
TRBV11-1	.	.	TRBJ1-2	CASSPQGQGGYTF	TGTGCCAGCAGTCCCCAGGGCCAGGGTGGCTACACCTTC
TRBV11-3	.	TRBD1	TRBJ2-1	CASSLDRGNEQFF	TGTGCCAGCAGTCTGGACAGGGGGAATGAGCAGTTCTTC
TRBV9	few	TRBD2	TRBJ2-3	CASSVGGVGAGGSDTQYF	TGTGCCAGCAGCGTAGGAGGGGTAGGGGCGGGAGGCTCAGATACGCAGTATTTT
TRBV28	.	TRBD1	TRBJ1-5	CASSLRTGPNQPQHF	TGTGCCAGCAGTTTGAGGACAGGGCCCAATCAGCCCCAGCATTTT
TRBV30	.	.	TRBJ1-5	CAWSSRLTKQPQHF	TGTGCCTGGAGTTCCCGCCTTACGAAGCAGCCCCAGCATTTT
TRBV7-9	.	.	TRBJ1-1	CASSPPEGQNTEAFF	TGTGCCAGCAGCCCCCCCGAGGGCCAGAACACTGAAGCTTTCTTT
TRBV6-5	.	.	TRBJ2-3	CASSYLADRTDTQYF	TGTGCCAGCAGTTACCTGGCGGACCGCACAGATACGCAGTATTTT
TRBV5-1	.	.	TRBJ2-6	CASSRDQSSGANVLTF	TGCGCCAGCAGCCGCGACCAGAGCTCTGGGGCCAACGTCCTGACTTTC
TRBV7-2	.	.	TRBJ2-7	CASARPGSTYEQYF	TGTGCCAGCGCCAGACCCGGGAGTACGTACGAGCAGTACTTC
TRBV7-9	.	.	TRBJ1-5	CASSLGRGLDQPQHF	TGTGCCAGCAGCTTAGGTCGGGGTTTGGATCAGCCCCAGCATTTT
TRBV6-5	.	.	TRBJ2-5	CASRGDRQETQYF	TGTGCCAGCAGGGGGGACCGCCAAGAGACCCAGTACTTC
TRBV19	.	TRBD1	TRBJ2-2	CASSTGQGLRTGELFF	TGTGCCAGTAGTACAGGACAGGGTTTGCGCACCGGGGAGCTGTTTTTT
TRBV9	.	.	TRBJ2-2	CASSVGLIPPGGELFF	TGTGCCAGCAGCGTAGGCCTTATCCCCCCGGGCGGGGAGCTGTTTTTT
TRBV2	.	TRBD1	TRBJ2-3	CASSRTGIGDTQYF	TGTGCCAGCAGTCGGACAGGAATTGGGGATACGCAGTATTTT
TRBV6-5	.	TRBD1	TRBJ1-1	CASSRTGGVGEAFF	TGTGCCAGCAGCCGAACAGGGGGCGTAGGTGAAGCTTTCTTT
TRBV7-2	.	TRBD2	TRBJ2-4	CASSLGEAGGGKNIQYF	TGTGCCAGCAGCTTGGGCGAAGCGGGAGGGGGCAAAAACATTCAGTACTTC
TRBV27	.	.	TRBJ1-1	CASSLWNRGTEAFF	TGTGCCAGCAGTTTATGGAACCGAGGGACTGAAGCTTTCTTT
TRBV24-1	.	.	TRBJ1-1	CATSDSRNTEAFF	TGTGCCACCAGTGATTCCCGGAACACTGAAGCTTTCTTT
TRBV7-2	.	TRBD2	TRBJ2-3	CASSFSGHRPPDTQYF	TGTGCCAGCAGCTTTAGCGGGCACCGCCCCCCCGATACGCAGTATTTT
TRBV27	once	TRBD1	TRBJ2-7	CASSPTGGTYRLYF	TGTGCCAGCAGTCCGACAGGGGGGACGTATAGGTTGTACTTC
TRBV9	.	.	TRBJ1-3	CASSVAGNTIYF	TGTGCCAGCAGCGTTGCAGGTAACACCATATATTTT
TRBV7-9	.	TRBD1	TRBJ2-2	CASSSGGFSLQKPGELFF	TGTGCCAGCAGCTCAGGGGGCTTCTCCCTACAAAAGCCCGGGGAGCTGTTTTTT
TRBV18	.	TRBD1	TRBJ1-5	CASSPDRNQPQHF	TGTGCCAGCTCACCGGACAGGAATCAGCCCCAGCATTTT
TRBV7-2	.	TRBD2	TRBJ2-1	CASSLQTSSDEQFF	TGTGCCAGCAGCTTACAGACTAGCTCCGATGAGCAGTTCTTC
TRBV5-1	.	TRBD2	TRBJ2-3	CASSLIGGASDTQYF	TGCGCCAGCAGCTTGATCGGGGGGGCGAGTGATACGCAGTATTTT
TRBV6-1	.	.	TRBJ1-2	CASSEAGRPYGYTF	TGTGCCAGCAGTGAAGCAGGACGGCCCTATGGCTACACCTTC
TRBV4-2	.	.	TRBJ1-1	CASSQDRDQGAFF	TGTGCCAGCAGCCAAGATCGGGATCAGGGAGCTTTCTTT
TRBV7-8	.	TRBD1	TRBJ2-7	CASSPRTGPSYEQYF	TGTGCCAGCAGCCCTCGGACAGGACCCTCCTACGAGCAGTACTTC
TRBV5-4	.	.	TRBJ1-2	CASSLGGPRDHGYTF	TGTGCCAGCAGCTTGGGGGGGCCACGAGACCATGGCTACACCTTC
TRBV18	.	.	TRBJ2-7	CASSENQGTSYEQYF	TGTGCCAGCTCCGAAAACCAGGGGACCTCCTACGAGCAGTACTTC
TRBV2	.	.	TRBJ2-7	CASSEGRSVYEQYF	TGTGCCAGCAGTGAAGGTCGGTCAGTTTACGAGCAGTACTTC
TRBV12-3/TRBV12-4	.	.	TRBJ2-3	CASSWRGTDTQYF	TGTGCCAGCAGTTGGAGGGGCACAGATACGCAGTATTTT
TRBV29-1	.	.	TRBJ1-2	CSVDSGTLNSPF	TGCAGCGTCGACTCCGGGACGCTTAATTCCCCCTTC
TRBV30	.	TRBD1	TRBJ2-7	CAWCPGQGAPKSYEQYF	TGTGCCTGGTGCCCGGGACAGGGGGCTCCCAAATCCTACGAGCAGTACTTC
TRBV30	.	.	TRBJ2-7	CAWSRNSYEQYF	TGTGCCTGGAGTAGGAATTCCTACGAGCAGTACTTC
TRBV23-1	.	.	TRBJ2-1	CASSHPTTSYNEQFF	TGCGCCAGCAGTCATCCGACCACTAGCTACAATGAGCAGTTCTTC
TRBV5-1	.	TRBD1	TRBJ1-4	CASSSGQGGNEKLFF	TGCGCCAGCAGCAGCGGACAGGGGGGGAATGAAAAACTGTTTTTT
TRBV4-1	.	.	TRBJ1-6	CASSQKATFGNSPLHF	TGCGCCAGCAGCCAAAAGGCCACCTTTGGTAATTCACCCCTCCACTTT
TRBV19	.	.	TRBJ2-2	CASSLTGNLNTGELFF	TGTGCCAGTAGCCTAACAGGGAACCTTAACACCGGGGAGCTGTTTTTT
TRBV6-5	.	.	TRBJ1-1	CASSHLGDTEAFF	TGTGCCAGCAGCCACCTCGGGGACACTGAAGCTTTCTTT
TRBV5-1	.	TRBD1	TRBJ2-5	CASSVGQGQETQYF	TGCGCCAGCAGCGTCGGACAGGGCCAAGAGACCCAGTACTTC